These T cell receptor beta chains were read from a single sample in a study of CD8 T cells in Susac syndrome. TCRdb used MiXCR to reprocess the immunoSEQ multiplex PCR reads, holding one entry per CDR3 protein. This sample carries roughly 76,000 distinct CDR3 sequences, 93% of them seen once, and the ten largest clones take about 0.41%. The specimen sequenced was CD8+ T cells from PBMCs. The receptors come from a human donor with Susac syndrome. Each CDR3 is given with its conserved first and last residue. The order of the fields is V gene, J gene, clone size, D gene, CDR3 DNA, CDR3 protein. A D gene is named only where the DNA matches it firmly. Where a row states a size, it is once, few, many or the class of an expanded clone; other rows omit it.

>TRBV12-3/TRBV12-4|TRBJ2-7|once|TRBD1
TGTGCCAGCAGTTGGACAGGGGGCAGTGAGCAGTACTTC
CASSWTGGSEQYF
>TRBV4-1|TRBJ2-7|-|-
TGCGCCAGCAGCCAGGTTCCTCCGGGGGACGAGCAGTACTTC
CASSQVPPGDEQYF
>TRBV20-1|TRBJ2-4|-|TRBD2
TGCAGTGCTAGTAGCGGGGGCGGCATTCAGTACTTC
CSASSGGGIQYF
>TRBV5-5|TRBJ1-5|-|-
TGTGCCAGCAGCTTGGGGTGGACGCAGCCCCAGCATTTT
CASSLGWTQPQHF
>TRBV14|TRBJ1-1|-|-
TGTGCCAGCAGCCAAGAGGGGGAGGGGGACACTGAAGCTTTCTTT
CASSQEGEGDTEAFF
>TRBV4-1|TRBJ2-1|-|TRBD2
TGCGCCAGCAGCCAAGGTCCGGGGGGTGAGCAGTTCTTC
CASSQGPGGEQFF
>TRBV20-1|TRBJ1-2|-|-
TGCAGTGCTAGCTTGAAGGGCATCTACCCCTATGGCTACACCTTC
CSASLKGIYPYGYTF
>TRBV15|TRBJ2-2|once|-
TGTGCCACCAGCAGAGATCGGGGCTCGCGGGCCACGAACACCGGGGAGCTGTTTTTT
CATSRDRGSRATNTGELFF
>TRBV5-4|TRBJ2-6|-|TRBD2
TGTGCCAGCAGCTTGGCCAGCGGGGGGACTGGTGGGGCCAACGTCCTGACTTTC
CASSLASGGTGGANVLTF
>TRBV19|TRBJ2-3|-|-
TGTGCCAGTACCGCAACGGCTAGGTTGGCCGATACGCAGTATTTT
CASTATARLADTQYF
>TRBV4-3|TRBJ2-2|-|-
TGCGCCAGCAGCTTGGGGGCCACCGGGGAGCTGTTTTTT
CASSLGATGELFF
>TRBV9|TRBJ2-1|-|TRBD1
TGTGCCAGCAGCGGAAGACAGGGGGGGTACAATGAGCAGTTCTTC
CASSGRQGGYNEQFF
>TRBV6-1|TRBJ1-2|-|-
TGTGCCAGCAGTGAAGCTCCGTCCCCCCTAATTGGCTACACCTTC
CASSEAPSPLIGYTF
>TRBV5-5|TRBJ2-7|-|TRBD1
TGTGCCAGCAGCGGGGACAGGGCAGCCTACGAGCAGTACTTC
CASSGDRAAYEQYF
>TRBV19|TRBJ2-1|-|-
TGTGCCAGTAGTATAATCGGCAATGAGCAGTTCTTC
CASSIIGNEQFF
>TRBV6-5|TRBJ2-7|-|-
TGTGCCAGCAGCTCGGGGGGCGGTATCTACGAGCAGTACTTC
CASSSGGGIYEQYF
>TRBV12-3/TRBV12-4|TRBJ2-7|-|-
TGTGCCAGCAGGGGACCGAGCTACGAGCAGTACTTC
CASRGPSYEQYF
>TRBV27|TRBJ1-4|-|TRBD1
TGTGCCAGCAGTTCTCCGGGACAGACAACGAGGCACGAAAAACTGTTTTTT
CASSSPGQTTRHEKLFF
>TRBV25-1|TRBJ1-1|-|-
TGTGCCACCCGGAGGGGTCGTACGGAGAACACTGAAGCTTTCTTT
CATRRGRTENTEAFF
>TRBV30|TRBJ1-2|-|-
TGTGCCTGGAGTGTACACGGGAACTATGGCTACACCTTC
CAWSVHGNYGYTF
>TRBV28|TRBJ1-3|-|-
TGTGCCAGCAGTGAAGGCCCAGGGCTCTCTGGAAACACCATATATTTT
CASSEGPGLSGNTIYF
>TRBV7-2|TRBJ2-5|-|-
TGTGCCAGCAGCTTGCTAGGGCGGCAAGAGACCCAGTACTTC
CASSLLGRQETQYF
>TRBV12-3/TRBV12-4|TRBJ2-7|once|TRBD1
TGTGCCAGCAGTCCGCGCCGGGACAGGGGCTACGAGCAGTACTTC
CASSPRRDRGYEQYF
>TRBV29-1|TRBJ2-3|-|-
TGCAGCGTTGAGAGCGAGATGGGAGATACGCAGTATTTT
CSVESEMGDTQYF
>TRBV7-9|TRBJ2-5|-|-
TGTGCCAGCAGCTCCCATCGGTCCGGGGGAGAGACCCAGTACTTC
CASSSHRSGGETQYF
>TRBV19|TRBJ1-1|-|-
TGTGCCAGTAGTCAGGACAGAGAAGCTTTCTTT
CASSQDREAFF
>TRBV4-1|TRBJ1-5|-|-
TGCGCCAGCAGCCAAGATTTCCGGGGAGGGAATCAGCCCCAGCATTTT
CASSQDFRGGNQPQHF
>TRBV7-2|TRBJ2-3|-|TRBD2
TGTGCCAGCAGCTCGGCTAGCGGGAGTAGAGATACGCAGTATTTT
CASSSASGSRDTQYF
>TRBV6-5|TRBJ2-2|-|TRBD1
TGTGCCAGCAGTTCCTCGGGACAGGGGATAACTTGGGTGACCGGGGAGCTGTTTTTT
CASSSSGQGITWVTGELFF
>TRBV6-6|TRBJ2-7|-|-
TGTGCCAGCAGTTACACCCTCAGGGGACCCATGGGCGAGCAGTACTTC
CASSYTLRGPMGEQYF